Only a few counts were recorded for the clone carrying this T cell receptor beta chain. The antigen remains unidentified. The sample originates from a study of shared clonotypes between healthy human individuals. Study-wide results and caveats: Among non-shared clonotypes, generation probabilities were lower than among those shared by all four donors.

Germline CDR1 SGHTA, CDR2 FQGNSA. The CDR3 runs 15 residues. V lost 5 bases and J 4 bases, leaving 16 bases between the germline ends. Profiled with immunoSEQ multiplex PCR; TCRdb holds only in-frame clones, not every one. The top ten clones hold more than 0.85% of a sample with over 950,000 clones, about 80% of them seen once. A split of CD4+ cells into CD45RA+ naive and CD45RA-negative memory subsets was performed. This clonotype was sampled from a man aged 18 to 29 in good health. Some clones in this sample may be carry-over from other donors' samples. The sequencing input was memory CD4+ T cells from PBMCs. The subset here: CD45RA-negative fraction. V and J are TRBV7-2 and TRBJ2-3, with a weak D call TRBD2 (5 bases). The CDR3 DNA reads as TGTGCCAGCAGCCTCACTAGTTGGAGGCCAGATACGCAGTATTTT. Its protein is CASSLTSWRPDTQYF.